This TCR beta chain appears in the sequencing data of a study of cytomegalovirus exposure and HLA in healthy donors. Study-wide background: T cells numbering around 170 million yielded 95 million to 140 million unique TCR beta sequences in an earlier analysis. Study-level findings and limits: Links to common viral pathogens appeared, in a later analysis, for several of the most significant clusters. An analysis done earlier found most TCR beta V segments productive about 90% or about 30% of the time.

The PCR used 60 Vbeta and 13 Jbeta primers. In the original analysis: The authors later counted some 76 million unique TCR beta chains, approximately 12 million of them shared. The table came from immunoSEQ multiplex PCR; TCRdb's copy has only in-frame clones and leaves some out. Clone size and the V and J calls come from that table; the DNA yielded D and trimming. The sample lists around 180,000 clones, around three quarters seen once, with 0.69% in the top ten. As regards this clone: The antigen remains unidentified.

Trimming cost V 3 bases and J 5 bases; bases outside gene matches: 1. The CDR3 runs to 13 residues. The germline gives CDR1 KGHSH, CDR2 LQKENI. The sequenced sample consisted of PBMCs. The V call is TRBV18, the J call TRBJ2-1; 7 nucleotides match TRBD2. The TCR originated in a woman between 40 and 55 years old in good health and CMV-seronegative. The CDR3 DNA reads TGTGCCAGCTCACCGCTAGCGGACAATGAGCAGTTCTTC. Translated, it gives CASSPLADNEQFF.